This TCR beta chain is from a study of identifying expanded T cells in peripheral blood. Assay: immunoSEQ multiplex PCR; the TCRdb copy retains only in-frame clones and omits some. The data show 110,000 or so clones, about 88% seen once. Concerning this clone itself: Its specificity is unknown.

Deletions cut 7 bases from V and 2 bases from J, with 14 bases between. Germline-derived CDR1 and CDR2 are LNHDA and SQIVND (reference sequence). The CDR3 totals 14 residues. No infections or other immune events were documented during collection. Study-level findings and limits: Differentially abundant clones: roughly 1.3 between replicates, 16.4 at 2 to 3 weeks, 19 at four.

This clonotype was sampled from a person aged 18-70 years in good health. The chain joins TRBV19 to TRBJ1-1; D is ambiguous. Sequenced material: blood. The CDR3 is CASNPDLVNTEAFF. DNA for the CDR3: TGTGCCAGTAATCCAGATTTGGTTAACACTGAAGCTTTCTTT.